This TCR beta chain was recorded in a study of PD-L1 blockade in urothelial cancer. Study at large: After treatment start, blood was analyzed at 3 weeks (second dose) and at 6 weeks. Blood-derived samples held a median around 140,000 T cells.

The CDR3 loop spans 14 amino acids. The trim removed 4 bases at V and 7 bases at J, leaving 3 bases unmatched. The germline gives CDR1 PRHDT, CDR2 FYEKMQ (reference sequence). Method: immunoSEQ multiplex PCR; TCRdb's copy keeps in-frame clones and lacks some. Of about 63,000 clones in the sample, roughly 76% were seen once. The time point denotes: pretreatment peripheral blood. Samples were collected from each patient before treatment and during treatment. Each patient gave between 1 and 8 of them in total. This receptor was obtained from a man in his 70s with urothelial cancer. This sample comprised PBMCs, obtained around atezolizumab (anti-PD-L1) treatment. The V call is TRBV13, the J call TRBJ2-1; 11 bases are a match to TRBD2. CDR3 nucleotides: TGTGCCAGCAGCTCTAGCGGGGGGTTAAATGAGCAGTTCTTC. Protein sequence: CASSSSGGLNEQFF.